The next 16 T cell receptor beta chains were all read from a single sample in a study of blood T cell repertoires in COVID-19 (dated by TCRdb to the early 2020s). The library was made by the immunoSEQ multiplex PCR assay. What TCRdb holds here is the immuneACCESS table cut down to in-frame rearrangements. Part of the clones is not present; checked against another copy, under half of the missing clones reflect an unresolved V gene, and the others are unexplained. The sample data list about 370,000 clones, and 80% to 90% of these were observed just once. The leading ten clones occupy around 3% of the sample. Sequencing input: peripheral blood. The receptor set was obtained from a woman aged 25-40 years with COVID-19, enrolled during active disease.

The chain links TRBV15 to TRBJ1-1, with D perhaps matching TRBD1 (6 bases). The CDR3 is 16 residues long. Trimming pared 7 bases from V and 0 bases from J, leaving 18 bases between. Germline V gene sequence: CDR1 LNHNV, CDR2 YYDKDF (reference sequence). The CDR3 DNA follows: TGTGCCACCACCCCAGTCCGGGGGGCACTGAACACTGAAGCTTTCTTT. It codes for CATTPVRGALNTEAFF.

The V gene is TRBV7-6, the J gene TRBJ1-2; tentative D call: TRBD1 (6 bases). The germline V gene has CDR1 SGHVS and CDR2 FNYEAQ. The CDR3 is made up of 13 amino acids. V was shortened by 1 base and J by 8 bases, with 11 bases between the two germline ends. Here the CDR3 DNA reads TGTGCCAGCAGCTTAGAGGGGGAGAGAGGCTACACCTTC. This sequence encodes CASSLEGERGYTF.

The CDR3 here is CASSLSPGTSSAEQFF. For the CDR3, the DNA is TGTGCCAGCAGCCTCAGCCCCGGGACTAGCTCAGCTGAGCAGTTCTTC. The chain links TRBV11-2 to TRBJ2-1; 9 bases are a match to TRBD2. The CDR3 covers 16 residues. Germline values: CDR1 SGHAT, CDR2 FQNNGV. V shed 5 bases, J shed 9 bases, and the junction held 14 bases outside the gene matches.

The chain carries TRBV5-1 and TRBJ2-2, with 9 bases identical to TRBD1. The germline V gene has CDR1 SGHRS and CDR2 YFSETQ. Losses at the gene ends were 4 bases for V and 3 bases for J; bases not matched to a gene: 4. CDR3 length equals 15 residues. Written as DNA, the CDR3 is TGCGCCAGCAGCCCGCGGACAGGGGACACCGGGGAGCTGTTTTTT. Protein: CASSPRTGDTGELFF. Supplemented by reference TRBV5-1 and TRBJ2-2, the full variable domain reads KAGVTQTPRYLIKTRGQQVTLSCSPISGHRSVSWYQQTPGQGLQFLFEYFSETQRNKGNFPGRFSGRQFSNSRSEMNVSTLELGDSALYLCASSPRTGDTGELFFGEGSRLTVL.

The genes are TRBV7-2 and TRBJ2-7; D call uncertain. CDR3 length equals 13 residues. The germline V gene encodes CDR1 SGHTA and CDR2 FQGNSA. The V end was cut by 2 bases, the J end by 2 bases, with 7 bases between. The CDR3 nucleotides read TGTGCCAGCAGCTTACTTACTACCTACGAGCAGTACGTC. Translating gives CASSLLTTYEQYV.

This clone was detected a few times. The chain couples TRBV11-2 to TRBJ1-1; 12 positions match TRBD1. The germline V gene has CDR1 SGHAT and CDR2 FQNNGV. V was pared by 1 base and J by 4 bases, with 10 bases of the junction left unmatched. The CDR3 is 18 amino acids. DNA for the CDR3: TGTGCCAGCAGCTTAGGTGGGACAGGGGGCGTCTGGACCACTGAAGCTTTCTTT. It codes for CASSLGGTGGVWTTEAFF.

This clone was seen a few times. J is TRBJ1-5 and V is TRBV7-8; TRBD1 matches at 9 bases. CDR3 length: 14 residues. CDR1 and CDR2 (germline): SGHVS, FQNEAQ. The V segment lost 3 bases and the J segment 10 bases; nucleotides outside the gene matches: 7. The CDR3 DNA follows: TGTGCCAGCAGCTTCGGGACAGGGCTTAGACCCCAGCATTTT. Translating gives CASSFGTGLRPQHF.

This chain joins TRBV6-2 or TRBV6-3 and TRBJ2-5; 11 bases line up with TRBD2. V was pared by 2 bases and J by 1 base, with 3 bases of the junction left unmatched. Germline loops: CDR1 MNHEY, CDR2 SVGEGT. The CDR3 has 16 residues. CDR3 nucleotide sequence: TGTGCCAGCAGTTACGGTAGCGGGGGGGCCCAAGAGACCCAGTACTTC. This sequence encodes CASSYGSGGAQETQYF.

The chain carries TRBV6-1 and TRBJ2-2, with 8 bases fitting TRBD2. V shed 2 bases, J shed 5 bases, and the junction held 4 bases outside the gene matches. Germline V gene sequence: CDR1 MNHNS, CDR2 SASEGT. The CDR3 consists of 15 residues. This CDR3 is CASSEPRGGTGELFF. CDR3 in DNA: TGTGCCAGCAGTGAACCCCGGGGGGGTACCGGGGAGCTGTTTTTT.

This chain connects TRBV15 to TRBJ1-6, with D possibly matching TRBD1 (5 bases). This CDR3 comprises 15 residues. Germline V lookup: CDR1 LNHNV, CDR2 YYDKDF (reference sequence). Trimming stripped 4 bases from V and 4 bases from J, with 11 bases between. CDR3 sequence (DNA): TGTGCCACCAGCAAGGGATCAGGGTATAATTCACCCCTCCACTTT. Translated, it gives CATSKGSGYNSPLHF.

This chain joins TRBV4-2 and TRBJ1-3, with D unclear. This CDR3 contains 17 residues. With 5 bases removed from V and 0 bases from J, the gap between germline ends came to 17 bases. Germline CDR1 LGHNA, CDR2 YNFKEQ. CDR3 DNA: TGTGCCAGCAGCTTAGGACTCCGATTGAGCTCTGGAAACACCATATATTTT. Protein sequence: CASSLGLRLSSGNTIYF.

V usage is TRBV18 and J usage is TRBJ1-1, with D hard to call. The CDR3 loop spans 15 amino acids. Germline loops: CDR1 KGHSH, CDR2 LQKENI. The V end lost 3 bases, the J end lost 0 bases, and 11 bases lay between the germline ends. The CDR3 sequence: CASSPQVFMNTEAFF. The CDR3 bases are TGTGCCAGCTCACCTCAGGTGTTCATGAACACTGAAGCTTTCTTT. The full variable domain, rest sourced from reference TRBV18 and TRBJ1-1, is NAGVMQNPRHLVRRRGQEARLRCSPMKGHSHVYWYRQLPEEGLKFMVYLQKENIIDESGMPKERFSAEFPKEGPSILRIQQVVRGDSAAYFCASSPQVFMNTEAFFGQGTRLTVV.

The CDR3 coding sequence is TGTGCCAGCAACGTGGGGCGGACACTGTGGCAGTTCTTC. This translates into CASNVGRTLWQFF. The chain is built from TRBV12-3 or TRBV12-4 and TRBJ2-1; D perhaps matches TRBD1 (5 bases). This CDR3 has 13 amino acids. Trimming cost V 7 bases and J 12 bases, with 19 bases left between them.

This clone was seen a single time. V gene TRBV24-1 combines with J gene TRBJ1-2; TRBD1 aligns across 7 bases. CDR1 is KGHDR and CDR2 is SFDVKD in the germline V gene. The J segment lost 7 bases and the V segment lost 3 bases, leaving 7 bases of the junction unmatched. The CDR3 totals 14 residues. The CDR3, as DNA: TGTGCCACCAGTGATGTACAGGGGCAGGGTGGCTACACCTTC. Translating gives CATSDVQGQGGYTF.

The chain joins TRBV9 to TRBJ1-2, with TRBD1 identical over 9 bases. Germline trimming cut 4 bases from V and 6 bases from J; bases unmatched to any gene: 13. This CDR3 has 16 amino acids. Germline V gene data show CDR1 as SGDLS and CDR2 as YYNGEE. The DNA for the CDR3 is TGTGCCAGCAGCCCACCCCCAGGTGGGGACAGGGATGGCTACACCTTC. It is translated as CASSPPPGGDRDGYTF.

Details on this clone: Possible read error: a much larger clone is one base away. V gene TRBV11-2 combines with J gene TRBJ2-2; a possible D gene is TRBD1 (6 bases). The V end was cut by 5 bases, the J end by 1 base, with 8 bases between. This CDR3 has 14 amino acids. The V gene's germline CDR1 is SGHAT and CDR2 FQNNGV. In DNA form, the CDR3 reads TGTGCCAGCAGCATGACAGGGAACACCGGGGAGCTGTTTTTT. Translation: CASSMTGNTGELFF.